The 5 T cell receptor beta chains given below trace back to one sample, sequenced in a study of blood T cell repertoires in COVID-19. Only in-frame clones appear in the TCRdb table, and some are missing; sequencing was by immunoSEQ multiplex PCR. Of about 70,000 clones listed, about four fifths were seen once; the top ten hold 9% to 10%. Sequencing was done on a sample of peripheral blood. These receptors were taken from a woman older than 75 with acute or convalescent COVID-19.

This clone was seen only a few times. The J gene is TRBJ1-1, the V gene TRBV3-1 (or the pseudogene TRBV3-2); the D gene is possibly TRBD1 (6 bases). The CDR3 has 13 amino acids. V lost 4 bases to trimming and J lost 8 bases, with 14 bases between them. CDR1 and CDR2 (germline): LGHDT, YNNKEL (reference sequence). CDR3 coding DNA: TGTGCCAGCAGCCTACGACAGGATTTCGAAGCTTTCTTT. It yields the protein CASSLRQDFEAFF.

This rearrangement joins TRBV2 to TRBJ1-5, with a weak D call TRBD1 (6 bases). CDR3 length equals 15 residues. V gave up 4 bases and J gave up 3 bases, with 13 bases separating them. CDR1 SNHLY and CDR2 FYNNEI come from the germline V gene. The CDR3 sequence is CASSVSGHNNQPQHF. The CDR3 nucleotides read TGTGCCAGCAGTGTCTCGGGACACAACAATCAGCCCCAGCATTTT.

The CDR3 loop is CASSLGPRGSQETQYF. DNA for the CDR3: TGCGCCAGCAGCTTGGGCCCTAGGGGGAGCCAAGAGACCCAGTACTTC. The chain uses TRBV5-1 and TRBJ2-5, with D possibly TRBD1 on 6 matching bases. CDR1 is SGHRS, CDR2 YFSETQ, per germline. The CDR3 spans 16 residues. V was shortened by 0 bases and J by 1 base, with 13 bases between the two germline ends.

J is TRBJ2-1 and V is TRBV15; the match to TRBD1 covers 9 bases. The germline CDR1 and CDR2 sequences are LNHNV and YYDKDF (reference sequence). The CDR3 totals 12 residues. V shed 3 bases, J shed 15 bases, and the junction held 6 bases outside the gene matches. The CDR3 region is CATSRGDRVGFF. DNA of the CDR3: TGTGCCACCAGCAGGGGGGACAGGGTGGGGTTCTTC.

V usage is TRBV10-1 and J usage is TRBJ2-5; TRBD2 aligns across 7 bases. This CDR3 comprises 17 residues. In germline, CDR1 is WNHNN, CDR2 SYGVQD (reference sequence). V was pared by 0 bases and J by 1 base, with 8 bases of the junction left unmatched. DNA of the CDR3: TGCGCCAGCAGTGAGTCGTGGACAACGGGGGGCCAAGAGACCCAGTACTTC. Protein sequence: CASSESWTTGGQETQYF.